The sequence of this T cell receptor beta chain was determined in a study of vaccination effects on CD4 cells after COVID-19. Study background: Every participant took two doses of the BNT162b2 or mRNA-1273 vaccine.

On this clone itself: The antigen remains undetermined.

Trimming left V 0 bases short and J 6 bases short, with 12 bases between. This CDR3 has 14 amino acids. CDR1 is MNHNY and CDR2 is SVGAGI in the germline V gene (reference sequence). Study-wide results and caveats: Among infection- and vaccine-induced clones, marked clonal contraction occurred late after vaccination. Early post-infection timepoints were absent, and convalescent patients were few.

Antigen-specific CD4+ T cells were expanded (with viral peptide pools) by the ViraFEST assay ahead of sequencing. Isolation of CD4+ T cells took place after ten to eleven days of culture. Negative nucleocapsid antibody tests before and after vaccination confirmed no previous SARS-CoV-2 infection. Replacing half the medium with IL-2 medium was done on days 3 and 7. The method was immunoSEQ multiplex PCR; TCRdb's version includes in-frame clones alone and lacks a portion of them. This table holds about 34,000 clones, 55% to 85% found once. The source of this sequence is a human donor who received a COVID-19 vaccine. The chain is built from TRBV6-6 and TRBJ2-7, with D unclear. The starting material was CD4+ T cells from PBMCs cultured with HCoV-OC43 spike peptides, obtained before COVID-19 vaccination. Described subset: HCoV-OC43 spike overlapping peptide pool stimulation. CDR3 residues: CASSYSTSSSEQYF. The CDR3 DNA is TGTGCCAGCAGTTACTCGACTTCGTCTTCCGAGCAGTACTTC.